Listed here is a single T cell receptor (beta chain). Which antigen it targets is not known. No quality values exist for individual bases; no much larger clone is one base distant. This record comes from a study of blood T cell repertoires in COVID-19 (dated by TCRdb to the early 2020s). A note on the overall study: Samples covering the acute and convalescent phases of COVID-19 were provided by collaborators in the United States, Italy and Spain. Where available, HLA class I and class II types were taken from metadata supplied by the sample provider and were not determined by assay-based typing. The repertoires were made available in a free public database intended to serve as a resource for research on the immune response to SARS-CoV-2. The dataset comprised deeply sampled blood TCRbeta repertoires from subjects exposed to, actively infected with, or recovered from COVID-19. The sample metadata nearly always contained a de-identified subject ID, COVID-19 status, age in years and sex. The prospective study material was composed of cDNA or gDNA derived from T cells, B-cell-depleted T cells, or PBMCs. The samples were drawn from two sources: the first 160 participants of the ongoing ImmuneRACE study, and about 1,300 subjects contributed by 6 global collaborators. Findings and caveats that apply to the study as a whole: The quantity of clinical and demographic metadata differed by source and by participant and was supplied without curation.

V is pruned by 6 bases and J by 1 base, leaving 6 bases of the junction without a gene match. The germline V gene specifies MDHEN as CDR1 and SYDVKM as CDR2. The CDR3 covers 15 residues, taking in both the cysteine and the phenylalanine. Here the CDR3 DNA is all that survives: 45 bases in frame from base 1. TCRbeta CDR3 regions were amplified from genomic DNA by means of the immunoSEQ Assay, a bias-controlled multiplex PCR. As for the original processing: Within the assay, amplification of reference gene primers was used to estimate how many nucleated cells each sample contained. To quantify the absolute abundance of each unique TCRbeta CDR3 rearrangement, sequence reads were collapsed and filtered. For each sample, productive Simpson clonality was calculated by taking the square root of Simpson's diversity index across productive rearrangements. TCRdb limited this immuneACCESS table to in-frame rearrangements with V and J called. A share of clones is missing; checked studies link under half to unresolved V genes, and the rest is unexplained. That table gives V, J and clone size, and the DNA gave D and trimming. The sample records approximately 20,000 clones, approximately 88% of which are singletons. In total, the top ten clones hold about 3% of the sample.

Collaborating institutions collected whole blood in K2EDTA tubes following their own protocols. Collaborator samples were shipped for TCRbeta analysis as frozen whole blood, isolated PBMCs, or DNA extracted from either sample type. The sequence is built from TRBV28 and TRBJ1-1, with 9 middle bases fitting TRBD1. This receptor was taken from a human donor in a cohort sampled during active COVID-19. Sequencing was carried out using peripheral blood. Here is the DNA: TGTGCCAGCAGAGGGACAGGGAGAGGGAACACTGAAGCTTTCTTT. This codes for CASRGTGRGNTEAFF.